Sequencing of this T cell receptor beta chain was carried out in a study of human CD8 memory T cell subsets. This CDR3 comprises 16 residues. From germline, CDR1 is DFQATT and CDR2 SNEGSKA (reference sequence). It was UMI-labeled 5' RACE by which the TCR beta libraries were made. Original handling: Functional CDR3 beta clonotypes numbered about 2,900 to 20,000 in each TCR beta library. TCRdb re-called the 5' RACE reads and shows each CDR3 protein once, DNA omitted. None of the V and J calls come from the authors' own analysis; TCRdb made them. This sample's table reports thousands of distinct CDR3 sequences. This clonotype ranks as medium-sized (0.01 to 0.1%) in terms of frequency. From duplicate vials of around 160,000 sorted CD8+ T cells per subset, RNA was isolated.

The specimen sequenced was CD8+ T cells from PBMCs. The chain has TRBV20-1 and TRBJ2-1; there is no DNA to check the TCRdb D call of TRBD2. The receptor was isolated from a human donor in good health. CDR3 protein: CSAKGLADLARNEQFF.